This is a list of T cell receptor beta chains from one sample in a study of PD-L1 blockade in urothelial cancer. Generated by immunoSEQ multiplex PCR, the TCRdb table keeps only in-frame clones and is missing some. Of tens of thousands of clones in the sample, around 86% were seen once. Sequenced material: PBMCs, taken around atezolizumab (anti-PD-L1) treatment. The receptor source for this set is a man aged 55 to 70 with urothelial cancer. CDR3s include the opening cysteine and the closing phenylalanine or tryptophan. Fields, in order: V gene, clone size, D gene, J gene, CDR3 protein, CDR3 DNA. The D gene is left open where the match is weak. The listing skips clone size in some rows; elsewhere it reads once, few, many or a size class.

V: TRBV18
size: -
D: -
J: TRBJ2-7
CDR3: CASSPLSTYEQYF
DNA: TGTGCCAGCTCACCACTGAGTACCTACGAGCAGTACTTC

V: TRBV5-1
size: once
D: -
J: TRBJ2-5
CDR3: CASSLELALMAETQYF
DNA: TGCGCCAGCAGCCTGGAACTAGCACTTATGGCGGAGACCCAGTACTTC

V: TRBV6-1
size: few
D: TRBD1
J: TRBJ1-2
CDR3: CASRRTGADYTF
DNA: TGTGCCAGCAGACGGACAGGGGCTGACTACACCTTC

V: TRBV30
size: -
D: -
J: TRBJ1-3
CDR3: CAWTGVNSGNTIYF
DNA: TGTGCCTGGACAGGGGTCAACTCTGGAAACACCATATATTTT

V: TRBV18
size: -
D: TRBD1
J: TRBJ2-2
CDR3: CASSRTGGPNTGELFF
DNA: TGTGCCAGCTCACGAACAGGGGGTCCGAACACCGGGGAGCTGTTTTTT

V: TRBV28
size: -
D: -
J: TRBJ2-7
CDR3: CASGTWEQYF
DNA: TGTGCCAGCGGGACATGGGAGCAGTACTTC

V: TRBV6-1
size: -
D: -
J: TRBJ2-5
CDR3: CASSRSGQETQYF
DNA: TGTGCCAGCAGTAGAAGCGGACAAGAGACCCAGTACTTC

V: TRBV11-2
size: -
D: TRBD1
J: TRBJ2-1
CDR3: CASSPRTGGSYNEQFF
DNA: TGTGCCAGCAGCCCCAGAACAGGGGGTAGTTACAATGAGCAGTTCTTC

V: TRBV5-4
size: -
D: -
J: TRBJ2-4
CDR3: CASSLVGRGDIQYF
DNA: TGTGCCAGCAGCTTGGTGGGGAGGGGGGACATTCAGTACTTC

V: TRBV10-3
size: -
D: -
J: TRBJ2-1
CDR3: CAISAGTKSYNEQFF
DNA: TGTGCCATCAGTGCCGGGACAAAGTCCTACAATGAGCAGTTCTTC

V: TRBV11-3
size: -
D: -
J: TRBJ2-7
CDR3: CASSSLRYYEQYF
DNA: TGTGCCAGCAGCTCCCTGCGGTACTACGAGCAGTACTTC

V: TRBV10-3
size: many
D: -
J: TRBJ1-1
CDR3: CAIGNTEAFF
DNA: TGTGCCATCGGCAACACTGAAGCTTTCTTT

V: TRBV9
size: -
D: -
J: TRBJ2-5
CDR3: CASSVGDKIQETQYF
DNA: TGTGCCAGCAGCGTCGGGGACAAGATTCAAGAGACCCAGTACTTC

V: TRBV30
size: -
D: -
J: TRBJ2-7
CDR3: CAWSVQQFMGQYF
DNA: TGTGCCTGGAGTGTACAACAGTTTATGGGGCAGTACTTC

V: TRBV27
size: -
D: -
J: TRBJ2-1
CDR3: CASSKRASEQFF
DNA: TGTGCCAGCAGTAAGAGGGCCAGTGAGCAGTTCTTC

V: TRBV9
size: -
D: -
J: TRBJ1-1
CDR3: CASSVGRGEAFF
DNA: TGTGCCAGCAGCGTAGGCAGGGGTGAAGCTTTCTTT

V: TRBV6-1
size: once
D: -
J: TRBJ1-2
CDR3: CASSEVAIYGYTF
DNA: TGTGCCAGCAGTGAAGTAGCTATCTATGGCTACACCTTC

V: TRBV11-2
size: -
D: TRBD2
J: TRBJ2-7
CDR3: CASSYQRGGTYEQYF
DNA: TGTGCCAGCAGCTACCAGCGGGGGGGTACCTACGAGCAGTACTTC

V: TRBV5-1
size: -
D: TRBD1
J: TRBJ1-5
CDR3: CASSLGQGYNQPQHF
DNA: TGCGCCAGCAGCTTGGGACAGGGCTACAATCAGCCCCAGCATTTT

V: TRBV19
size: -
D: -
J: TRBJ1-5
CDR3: CASNVRGNQPQHF
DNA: TGTGCCAGTAATGTGCGGGGAAATCAGCCCCAGCATTTT

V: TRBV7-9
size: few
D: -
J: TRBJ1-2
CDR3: CASSLGQGIYGYTF
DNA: TGTGCCAGCAGCTTAGGTCAGGGCATCTATGGCTACACCTTC

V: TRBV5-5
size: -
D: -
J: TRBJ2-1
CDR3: CASSLAYSSYNEQFF
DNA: TGTGCCAGCAGCTTGGCCTACAGCTCCTACAATGAGCAGTTCTTC

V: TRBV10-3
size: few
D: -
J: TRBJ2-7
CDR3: CAISKKDSLSYEQYF
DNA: TGTGCCATCAGTAAAAAGGACAGCCTCTCCTACGAGCAGTACTTC

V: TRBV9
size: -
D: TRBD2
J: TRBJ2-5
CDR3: CASSPTEGRGGQETQYF
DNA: TGTGCCAGCAGCCCGACTGAGGGGCGGGGGGGTCAAGAGACCCAGTACTTC

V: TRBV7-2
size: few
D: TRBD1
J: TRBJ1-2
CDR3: CASSQGANYGYTF
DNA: TGTGCCAGCAGCCAGGGGGCTAACTATGGCTACACCTTC

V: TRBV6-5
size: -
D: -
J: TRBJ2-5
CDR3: CASSYSGEFQETQYF
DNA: TGTGCCAGCAGTTACTCAGGGGAATTCCAAGAGACCCAGTACTTC

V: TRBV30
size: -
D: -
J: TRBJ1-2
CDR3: CAWTPTVNYGYTF
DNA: TGTGCCTGGACCCCGACAGTGAACTATGGCTACACCTTC

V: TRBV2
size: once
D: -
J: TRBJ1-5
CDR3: CASHREGNQPQHF
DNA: TGTGCCAGTCACAGGGAGGGGAATCAGCCCCAGCATTTT

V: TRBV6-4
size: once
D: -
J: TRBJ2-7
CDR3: CASSDSETGEAHLYEQYF
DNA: TGTGCCAGCAGTGACTCGGAGACGGGAGAGGCCCACCTGTACGAGCAGTACTTC

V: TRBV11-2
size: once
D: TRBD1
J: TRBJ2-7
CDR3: CASSLVPQGAYEQYF
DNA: TGTGCCAGCAGCTTAGTTCCACAGGGGGCCTACGAGCAGTACTTC

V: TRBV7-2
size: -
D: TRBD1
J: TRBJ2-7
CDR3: CASSLEQGGYEQYF
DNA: TGTGCCAGCAGCTTAGAACAGGGGGGTTACGAGCAGTACTTC

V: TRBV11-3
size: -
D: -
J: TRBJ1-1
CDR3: CASSLETNTEAFF
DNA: TGTGCCAGCAGCTTAGAGACAAACACTGAAGCTTTCTTT

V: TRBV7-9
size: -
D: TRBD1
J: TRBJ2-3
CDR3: CASVRQGADTQYF
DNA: TGTGCCAGCGTGCGACAGGGGGCAGATACGCAGTATTTT

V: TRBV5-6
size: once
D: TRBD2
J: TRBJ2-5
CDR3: CASSLPAGVQKKKETQYF
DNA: TGTGCCAGCAGCTTGCCCGCGGGGGTACAAAAAAAGAAAGAGACCCAGTACTTC

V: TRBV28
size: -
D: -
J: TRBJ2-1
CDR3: CASNEVEKSYNEQFF
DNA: TGTGCCAGCAATGAGGTGGAGAAATCCTACAATGAGCAGTTCTTC

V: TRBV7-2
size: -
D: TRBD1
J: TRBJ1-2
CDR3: CASSLNSGGREGYTF
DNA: TGTGCCAGCAGCTTAAATTCAGGGGGCAGGGAAGGCTACACCTTC